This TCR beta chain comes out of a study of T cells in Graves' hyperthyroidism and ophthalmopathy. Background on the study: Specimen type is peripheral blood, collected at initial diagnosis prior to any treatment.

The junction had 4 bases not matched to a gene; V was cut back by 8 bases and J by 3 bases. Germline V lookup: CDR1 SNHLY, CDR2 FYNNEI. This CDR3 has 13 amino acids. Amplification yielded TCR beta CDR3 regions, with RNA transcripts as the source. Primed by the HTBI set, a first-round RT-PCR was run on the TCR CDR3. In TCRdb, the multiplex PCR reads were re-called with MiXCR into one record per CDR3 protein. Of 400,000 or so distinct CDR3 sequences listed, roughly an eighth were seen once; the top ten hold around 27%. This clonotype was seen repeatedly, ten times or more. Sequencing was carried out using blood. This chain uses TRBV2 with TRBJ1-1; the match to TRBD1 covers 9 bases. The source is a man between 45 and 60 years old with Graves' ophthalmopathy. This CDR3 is CASRDRVDTEAFF. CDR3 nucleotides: TGTGCCAGCCGGGACAGGGTAGACACTGAAGCTTTCTTT.